This TCR beta chain was recovered during a study of blood T cells in healthy people across ages. Background on the study: Capturing about one barcoded beta molecule per two T cells was achieved by template switching. Regarding the study as a whole: Higher diversity and more naive CD4+ cells were features of long-lived donors, compared to aged donors. Per-million-T-cell TCR beta diversity fell roughly linearly with age.

Remarks on this clonotype: Its matching antigen is unknown. At one end the junction does not follow the germline gene, possibly because of a read error.

A second PCR, run for about 6 to 11 cycles, used a sample-barcoded 5' primer plus a J-beta primer mix. In TCRdb, the 5' RACE reads were re-called with MiXCR into one record per CDR3 protein. This table has roughly 700,000 distinct CDR3 sequences, about 34% appearing once. Looked up from germline, CDR1 is SGDLS and CDR2 is YYNGEE. This CDR3 has 13 amino acids. The J gene is TRBJ2-7, the V gene TRBV9; tentatively, D is TRBD2 (6 bases). The clonotype comes from a woman over 75 in good health. The specimen sequenced was blood. The CDR3 nucleotides read TGTACCAGCAGCGTACTCGGCGGGGCCGAGCAGTACTTC. Its translation: CTSSVLGGAEQYF.